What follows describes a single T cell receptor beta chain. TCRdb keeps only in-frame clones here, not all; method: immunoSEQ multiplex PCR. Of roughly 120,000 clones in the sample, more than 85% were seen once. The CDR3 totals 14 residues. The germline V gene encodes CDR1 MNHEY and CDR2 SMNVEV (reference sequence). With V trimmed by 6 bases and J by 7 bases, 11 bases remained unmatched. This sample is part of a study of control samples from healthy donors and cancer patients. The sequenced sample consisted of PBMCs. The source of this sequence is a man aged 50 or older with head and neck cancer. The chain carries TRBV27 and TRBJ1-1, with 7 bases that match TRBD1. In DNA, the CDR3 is TGTGCCAGCAGGCCACGCAGGGGGTTCAGTGAAGCTTTCTTT. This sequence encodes CASRPRRGFSEAFF.